A selection of T cell receptor beta chains follows, all from one sample in a study of beta chain features in type 1 diabetes. Sequencing used immunoSEQ multiplex PCR; TCRdb keeps in-frame clones, though not all of them. Found here are 20,000 to 25,000 clones, 55% to 75% of them singletons; the top ten hold 3.5% to 4.5%. The material sequenced was Tregs from blood. These receptors all come from a man younger than 30 with type 1 diabetes. CDR3s include the opening cysteine and the closing phenylalanine or tryptophan.

TRBJ2-5 | 15 | TRBV5-4 | CASSSTGKREETQYF
TRBJ2-2 | 15 | TRBV6-5 | CASRTQGKDTGELFF
TRBJ1-2 | 16 | TRBV5-1 | CASSSPAQGFNYGYTF
TRBJ1-5 | 15 | TRBV18 | CASSPGTGANQPQHF
TRBJ2-5 | 17 | TRBV11-2 | CASSTTPRLAGQETQYF
TRBJ2-7 | 16 | TRBV15 | CATSTGLAGEPYEQYF
TRBJ1-2 | 15 | TRBV7-2 | CASSLRTGEDYGYTF
TRBJ1-1 | 13 | TRBV5-6 | CASSFRGGTEAFF
TRBJ1-2 | 15 | TRBV11-3 | CASSCFDRVYYGYTF
TRBJ1-2 | 14 | TRBV7-2 | CASSRIHGGDGYTF
TRBJ1-4 | 16 | TRBV11-2 | CASSLGTDRRVEKLFF
TRBJ2-1 | 14 | TRBV7-9 | CASSLTAQFNEQFF
TRBJ2-1 | 14 | TRBV2 | CASRPQREENEQFF
TRBJ2-3 | 15 | TRBV10-2 | CASKRLAEITDTQYF
TRBJ1-5 | 14 | TRBV6-1 | CASSDYRGDQPQHF
TRBJ2-5 | 15 | TRBV28 | CASSRTGTSGKTQYF
TRBJ2-7 | 19 | TRBV11-2 | CASSTTLGGLDGRPYEQYF
TRBJ1-2 | 14 | TRBV18 | CASSPNRGSYGYTF
TRBJ2-1 | 15 | TRBV28 | CASSHHPVIYNEQFF
TRBJ1-1 | 13 | TRBV6-4 | CASSVEQGTEAFF
TRBJ2-1 | 16 | TRBV11-2 | CASSSWGLVASNEQFF
- | 12 | TRBV28 | CASRQGPYEQYF
TRBJ2-7 | 16 | TRBV18 | CASSPTSGRLAYEQYF
TRBJ2-2 | 14 | TRBV6-1 | CASSEGQSTGELFF
TRBJ1-5 | 15 | TRBV7-2 | CASSLAGRDRQPQHF
TRBJ1-1 | 13 | TRBV6-5 | CASSLLGATEAFF
TRBJ2-3 | 14 | TRBV29-1 | CSVPLASPGDTQYF
TRBJ1-5 | 14 | TRBV7-2 | CASSPGQGYQPQHF
TRBJ2-3 | 13 | TRBV5-4 | CASSPTGIDTQYF
TRBJ1-1 | 14 | TRBV6-1 | CASSRQGLNTEAFF
TRBJ2-7 | 14 | TRBV27 | CASSPGTSLYEQYF
TRBJ1-2 | 12 | TRBV6-6 | CASSPGARGYTF
TRBJ2-2 | 16 | TRBV7-9 | CASRRGTSGNTGELFF
TRBJ2-7 | 13 | TRBV7-9 | CASSLVGFGGMYF
TRBJ1-6 | 12 | TRBV7-9 | CASGLIDSPLHF
TRBJ2-7 | 14 | TRBV5-1 | CASSEGLAIYEQYF
TRBJ2-4 | 18 | TRBV7-8 | CASSLVGRGGQLKNIQYF
TRBJ2-1 | 15 | TRBV7-9 | CASSLVAGPYNEQFF
TRBJ2-1 | 15 | TRBV5-1 | CASSLTSGNHNEQFF
TRBJ2-5 | 15 | TRBV30 | CAWSRQGGYQETQYF